The 20 T cell receptor beta chains below were found in one sample sequenced in a study of CD8 T cells in Susac syndrome. Random-hexamer reverse transcription was applied to roughly 0.5 to 1 ug RNA. TCRdb analysed the immunoSEQ multiplex PCR reads with MiXCR anew, one entry per CDR3 protein. The profile covers approximately 200,000 distinct CDR3 sequences, with approximately 96% appearing a single time and approximately 0.088% taken by the ten largest. Material for sequencing was CD4+ T cells from PBMCs. Every receptor here comes from a human donor with multiple sclerosis.

The chain combines TRBV6-2 or TRBV6-3 with TRBJ2-3; D gene ambiguous. CDR3 size: 15 residues. Germline V CDR1 and CDR2: MNHEY, SVGEGT. Trimming shortened V by 2 bases and J by 5 bases, and 14 bases separated the two germline ends. Here the CDR3 DNA reads TGTGCCAGCAGTTACGTAGACCCGCTTGGAGATACGCAGTATTTT. Translation: CASSYVDPLGDTQYF.

This rearrangement joins TRBV5-6 to TRBJ2-1, with TRBD1 matching 7 bases. Per germline, CDR1 SGHDT and CDR2 YYEEEE. The CDR3 is 15 amino acids. J was trimmed by 3 bases and V by 1 base; bases with no gene match: 4. CDR3 sequence reads: CASSLSAGGYNEQFF. The CDR3 DNA follows: TGTGCCAGCAGCTTGAGCGCAGGGGGCTACAATGAGCAGTTCTTC.

The chain links TRBV28 to TRBJ2-7, with 14 bases lining up with TRBD2. There are 16 residues in the CDR3. Germline values: CDR1 MDHEN, CDR2 SYDVKM. Losses at the gene ends were 5 bases for V and 2 bases for J; bases not matched to a gene: 5. CDR3 coding DNA: TGTGCCAGCAGTCCCATGACTAGCGGGGGGGCCTACGAGCAGTACTTC. This sequence encodes CASSPMTSGGAYEQYF.

This clonotype is a singleton in its sample. The chain carries TRBV20-1 and TRBJ1-1; 7 bases are a match to TRBD1. The germline V gene has CDR1 DFQATT and CDR2 SNEGSKA (reference sequence). The ends lost 1 base at V and 0 bases at J; junction bases unmatched: 2. This CDR3 has 14 residues. CDR3: CSARAGQVNTEAFF. In DNA, the CDR3 is TGCAGTGCTAGAGCTGGACAGGTGAACACTGAAGCTTTCTTT.

This clonotype was picked up one time. This rearrangement joins TRBV30 to TRBJ2-1; D is unresolved. The germline V gene has CDR1 GTSNPN and CDR2 SVGIG (reference sequence). V dropped 2 bases and J dropped 5 bases, with 13 bases sitting between them. CDR3 size: 14 residues. Here the CDR3 DNA reads TGTGCCTGGAGTCGGGTGACCAGCCACAATGAGCAGTTCTTC. Translation gives CAWSRVTSHNEQFF.

V usage is TRBV27 and J usage is TRBJ2-6; D is unclear. The CDR3 consists of 11 residues. Deletions cut 8 bases from V and 6 bases from J, with 5 bases between. CDR1 MNHEY and CDR2 SMNVEV come from the germline V gene (reference sequence). CDR3 DNA: TGTGCCAGCTTTCCGGCCAACGTCCTGACTTTC. Protein: CASFPANVLTF.

This chain uses TRBV10-3 with TRBJ1-2; D ambiguous. V shed 8 bases and J shed 4 bases, with 20 bases lying between them. The CDR3 consists of 15 residues. Germline CDR1 is ENHRY and CDR2 is SYGVKD. In DNA form, the CDR3 reads TGTGCCATCGCCGGGAGCCCCCTTCGTGGCTATGGCTACACCTTC. As protein: CAIAGSPLRGYGYTF.

The chain uses TRBV20-1 and TRBJ1-6; D unresolved. V lost 6 bases, J lost 1 base, and 13 bases lay in between. This CDR3 comprises 15 residues. From germline, CDR1 is DFQATT and CDR2 SNEGSKA (reference sequence). The CDR3 loop is CSAPTRESYNSPLHF. The CDR3 region has the DNA TGCAGTGCACCAACAAGGGAGTCCTATAATTCACCCCTCCACTTT.

The chain has TRBV6-5 and TRBJ1-6; 11 bases line up with TRBD1. Trimming at V came to 0 bases and at J to 10 bases, leaving 8 bases not matched to a gene. The CDR3 length is 17 residues. Germline CDR1 MNHEY, CDR2 SVGAGI. The CDR3, as DNA: TGTGCCAGCAGTTACTCTAGGACAGGGGGCCGAGGATCACCCCTCCACTTT. Protein: CASSYSRTGGRGSPLHF.

V is TRBV24-1 and J is TRBJ2-5; D is undetermined. This CDR3 has 11 residues. The V end was cut by 5 bases, the J end by 5 bases, with 5 bases between. Germline V gene lookup returns CDR1 KGHDR and CDR2 SFDVKD. CDR3 loop: CATSVGETQYF. The CDR3 DNA is TGTGCCACCAGTGTTGGGGAGACCCAGTACTTC.

The rearrangement links TRBV30 to TRBJ1-6; no reliable D call. Germline assignment: CDR1 GTSNPN and CDR2 SVGIG (reference sequence). The ends were cut back, 5 bases at V and 11 bases at J, with 4 bases in the middle. The CDR3 spans 9 residues. CDR3 residues: CAWGPPLHF. The CDR3 coding sequence is TGTGCCTGGGGACCACCCCTCCACTTT.

CDR3 coding DNA: TGTGCCAGCAGCTTACTGGGGACGCCCCATGGCTACACCTTC. This codes for CASSLLGTPHGYTF. V and J are TRBV7-3 and TRBJ1-2; D perhaps matches TRBD1 (5 bases). Trimming took 2 bases from V and 6 from J, leaving 13 bases between them. There are 14 residues in the CDR3. Germline CDR1 reads SGHTA; CDR2 reads FQGTGA.

The CDR3 coding sequence is TGCGCCAGCACCCCTGACAGACTCGCTAACTATGGCTACACCTTC. It codes for CASTPDRLANYGYTF. The V and J genes are TRBV5-1 and TRBJ1-2, with TRBD1 as a possible D gene (5 bases). The CDR3 is 15 residues long. The V gene's germline CDR1 is SGHRS and CDR2 YFSETQ. Trimming took off 6 bases at V and 0 bases at J, with 15 bases between the two ends.

This rearrangement joins TRBV6-2 or TRBV6-3 to TRBJ1-5; the D gene is possibly TRBD1 (5 bases). The germline V gene encodes CDR1 MNHEY and CDR2 SVGEGT. Trimming pared 0 bases from V and 7 bases from J, leaving 13 bases between. The CDR3 length is 15 residues. The CDR3 nucleotides read TGTGCCAGCAGTTACTCTTGGGGGGTTGGGCAGCCCCAGCATTTT. Translated, it gives CASSYSWGVGQPQHF.

The chain has TRBV20-1 and TRBJ2-2; TRBD2 might be the D (6 bases). The germline V and J ends were trimmed by 6 bases and 4 bases, with 18 bases remaining between them. The CDR3 extends over 15 amino acids. Germline CDR1 and CDR2: DFQATT and SNEGSKA (reference sequence). The CDR3 sequence: CSASGGEVGTGELFF. The CDR3 DNA sequence: TGCAGTGCCAGTGGAGGGGAGGTTGGCACCGGGGAGCTGTTTTTT.

The chain carries TRBV27 and TRBJ1-1, with D uncertain. This CDR3 has 14 residues. V dropped 0 bases and J dropped 4 bases, with 9 bases sitting between them. The germline V gene has CDR1 MNHEY and CDR2 SMNVEV (reference sequence). CDR3 amino acids: CASSLSLGLTEAFF. CDR3 nucleotide sequence: TGTGCCAGCAGTTTATCGTTAGGGCTCACTGAAGCTTTCTTT.

The rearrangement uses TRBV7-2 and TRBJ1-2; D remains unclear. This CDR3 is 14 amino acids long. Trimming cost V 4 bases and J 4 bases, with 13 bases left between them. Germline V lookup: CDR1 SGHTA, CDR2 FQGNSA. CDR3 bases: TGTGCCAGCAGCTCATTGACGGGAAGCTATGGCTACACCTTC. It yields the protein CASSSLTGSYGYTF.

CDR3 region: CSAPKGAQGFGYTF. Written as DNA, the CDR3 is TGCAGTGCTCCCAAAGGCGCACAGGGATTTGGCTACACCTTC. The chain couples TRBV20-1 to TRBJ1-2; possible D gene TRBD1, 6 bases. CDR1 is DFQATT, CDR2 SNEGSKA, per germline (reference sequence). The CDR3 is 14 residues long. Trimming stripped 5 bases from V and 7 bases from J, with 20 bases between.

The V and J genes are TRBV3-1 and TRBJ1-2, with D perhaps matching TRBD1 (5 bases). CDR1 and CDR2 (germline): LGHDT, YNNKEL (reference sequence). The ends were cut back, 6 bases at V and 6 bases at J, with 8 bases in the middle. The CDR3 runs 11 residues. In nucleotides, the CDR3 is TGTGCCAGCAGGCAGGGTGATGGCTACACCTTC. Protein: CASRQGDGYTF.

The CDR3 spells CASRGSNEKLFF. CDR3 sequence (DNA): TGTGCCAGCAGGGGGTCTAATGAAAAACTGTTTTTT. The chain recombines TRBV12-3 or TRBV12-4 with TRBJ1-4; no firm D call. This CDR3 contains 12 residues. V shed 6 bases and J shed 3 bases, with 5 bases lying between them.